This TCR beta chain is from a study of blood T cell repertoires in COVID-19. The CDR3 consists of 16 residues. Germline-derived CDR1 and CDR2 are LNHDA and SQIVND (reference sequence). The V end was cut by 6 bases, the J end by 0 bases, with 17 bases between. Here immunoSEQ multiplex PCR was the method, and the copy in TCRdb shows in-frame clones only, minus some. The sample shows 72,000 or so clones, about nine tenths of them seen only once. The clonotype originates from a woman aged 55 to 70 with acute or convalescent COVID-19. The sample was peripheral blood. The chain employs TRBV19 and TRBJ1-1; D might be TRBD1 (6 bases). DNA for the CDR3: TGTGCCAGTAGACCGGGACAAGGATTAATGAACACTGAAGCTTTCTTT. Translating it yields CASRPGQGLMNTEAFF.